This T cell receptor beta chain emerged from a study of identical twins. This clonotype was seen a few times. Antigen unknown. In TCRdb, the 5' RACE reads were re-called with MiXCR into one record per CDR3 protein. The data show about 690,000 distinct CDR3 sequences, over 5% seen once. Findings and limits, study-wide: Clonotypes of the beta chain that were abundant in cord blood carried fewer insertions (memory repertoires showed none).

The CDR3 totals 17 residues. The germline V gene encodes CDR1 PRHDT and CDR2 FYEKMQ (reference sequence). V was pared by 0 bases and J by 10 bases, with 22 bases between. The sequenced material came from naive T cells sorted from blood. V gene TRBV13 combines with J gene TRBJ2-1; the D gene is possibly TRBD1 (6 bases). The receptor comes from a man in his late teens or twenties in good health. CDR3 nucleotides: TGTGCCAGCAGCTTAGGCCAACGGTCAGGGGCGGGTAAAGAGCAGTTCTTC. Amino acid sequence: CASSLGQRSGAGKEQFF.